This TCR beta chain emerged from a study of blood T cell repertoires in COVID-19. CDR3 length: 15 residues. V lost 11 bases to trimming and J lost 1 base, with 20 bases between them. The germline gives CDR1 SNHLY, CDR2 FYNNEI. This table comes from immunoSEQ multiplex PCR, and its TCRdb copy is limited to in-frame clones, with some not included. The sample consists of 200,000 to 300,000 clones, 65% to 85% of them appearing once. The clonotype originates from a man aged 40-55 years with acute or convalescent COVID-19. Sequenced input: peripheral blood. This sequence joins TRBV2 and TRBJ1-1, with D unresolved. The CDR3 DNA reads as TGTGCCTGCGTAGCGGTCCCTACCTCGAACACTGAAGCTTTCTTT. Translated, it gives CACVAVPTSNTEAFF.